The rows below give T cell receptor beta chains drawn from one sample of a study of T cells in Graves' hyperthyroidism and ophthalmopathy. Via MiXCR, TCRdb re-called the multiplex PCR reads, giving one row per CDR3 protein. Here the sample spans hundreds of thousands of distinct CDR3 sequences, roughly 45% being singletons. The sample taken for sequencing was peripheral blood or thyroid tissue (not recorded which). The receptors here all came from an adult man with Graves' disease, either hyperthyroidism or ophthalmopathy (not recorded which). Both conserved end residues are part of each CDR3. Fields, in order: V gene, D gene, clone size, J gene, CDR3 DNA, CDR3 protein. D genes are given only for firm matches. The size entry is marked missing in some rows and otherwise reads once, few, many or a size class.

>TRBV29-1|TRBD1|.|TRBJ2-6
TGCAGCGCTGATAGGGGACAGAAGAACACTGAAGCTTTC
CSADRGQKNTEAF
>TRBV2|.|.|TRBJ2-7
TGTGCCAGCAGTGGCCCAGCGGGTTACTCCTACGAGCAGTACTTC
CASSGPAGYSYEQYF
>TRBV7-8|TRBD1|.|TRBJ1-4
TGTGCCAGCAGCTCACGGTTCCCGGGACAGGCCCAAAATGAAAAACTGTTTTTT
CASSSRFPGQAQNEKLFF
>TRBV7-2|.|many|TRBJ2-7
TGTGCCAGCAGCTTAACTTCGAGGGAGCAGTACTTC
CASSLTSREQYF
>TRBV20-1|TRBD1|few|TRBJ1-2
TGCAGTGCACCGGGACAGGTCTTAGGTGGCTACACCTTC
CSAPGQVLGGYTF
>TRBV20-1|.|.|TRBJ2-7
TGCAGTGCTCGAGAGGGAGACAACTACGAGCAGTACTTC
CSAREGDNYEQYF
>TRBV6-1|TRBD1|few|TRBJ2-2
TGTGCCAGCAGCGGCCTGACAGGGTTCAACGGGGAGCTGTTTTTT
CASSGLTGFNGELFF
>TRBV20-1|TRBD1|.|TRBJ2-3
TGCAGTGCTAGAGATCTTACCGGGACAGTCGCAGATACGCAGTATTTT
CSARDLTGTVADTQYF
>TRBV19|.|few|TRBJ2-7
TGTGCCAGTAGTATAGCTGGGCGGGGCTCCTACGAGCAGTACTTC
CASSIAGRGSYEQYF
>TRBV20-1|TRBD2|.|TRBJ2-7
TGCAGTGCTAGAGCTAGCGGGAGAGTTGAGCAGTACTTC
CSARASGRVEQYF
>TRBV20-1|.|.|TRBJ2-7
TGCAGTGCTAGAGATCGAGCAGGGGAAAGTAGTGGCTACGAGCAGTACTTC
CSARDRAGESSGYEQYF
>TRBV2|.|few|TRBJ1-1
TGTGCCAGCAGCCATCCTAGGACAGCCGGGAACACTGAAGCTTTCTTT
CASSHPRTAGNTEAFF
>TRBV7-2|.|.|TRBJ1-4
TGTGCCAGCAGCTTAGAAGGGGATCCAACTAATGAAAAACTGTTTTTT
CASSLEGDPTNEKLFF
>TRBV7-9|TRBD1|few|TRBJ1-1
TGTGCCAGCAGCTTATCATGGGACAGTGAAGCTTTCTTT
CASSLSWDSEAFF
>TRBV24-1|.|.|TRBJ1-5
TGTGCCACCAGTGTATCCGCAGCTAGCAATCAGCCCCAGCATTTT
CATSVSAASNQPQHF
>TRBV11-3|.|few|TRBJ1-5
TGTGCCAGCAGCTTTTGGGGGCAGCCCCAGCATTTT
CASSFWGQPQHF
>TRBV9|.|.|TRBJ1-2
TGTGCCAGCAGCGCAGGCGAGGTCCCTACCCCCCTTGGCTACACCTTC
CASSAGEVPTPLGYTF
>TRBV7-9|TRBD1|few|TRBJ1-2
TGTGCCAGCAGTACTGACAGGGACTTGGTGGATGGCTACACCTTC
CASSTDRDLVDGYTF
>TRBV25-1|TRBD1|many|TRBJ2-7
TGTGCTAGGGACAGGAGGGACCACGAGCAGTACTTC
CARDRRDHEQYF
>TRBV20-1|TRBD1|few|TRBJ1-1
TGCAGTGCTGCCGGGACAGGGTTCTGGAACACTGAAGCTTTCTTT
CSAAGTGFWNTEAFF
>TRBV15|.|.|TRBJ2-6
TGTGCCACCAGCGGGAGGCGCTCTGGGGCCAACGTCCTGACTTTC
CATSGRRSGANVLTF
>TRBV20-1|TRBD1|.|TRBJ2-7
TGCAGTGCGGCCGACAGGGGATCAGGGAGGTACGAGCAGTACTTC
CSAADRGSGRYEQYF
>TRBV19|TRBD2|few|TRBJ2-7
TGTGCCAGTAGTCTGAAGCGGGGGGACGAGCAGTACTTC
CASSLKRGDEQYF
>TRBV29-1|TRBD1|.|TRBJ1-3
TGCAGCGGTGTACTGACAGGGCCGGGCACCATATATTTT
CSGVLTGPGTIYF
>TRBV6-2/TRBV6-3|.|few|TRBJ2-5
TGTGCCAGCAGTTACCCCCCGAGGTGGCAGGGTGGAGGCGAGACCCAGTACTTC
CASSYPPRWQGGGETQYF
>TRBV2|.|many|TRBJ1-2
TGTGCCAGCAGTGGGAGGGAGTCCTATGGCTACACCTTC
CASSGRESYGYTF
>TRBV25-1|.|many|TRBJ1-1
TGTGCCAGCAGTGAAACGACAGCGAACACTGAAGCTTTCTTT
CASSETTANTEAFF
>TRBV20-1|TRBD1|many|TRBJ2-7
TGCAGTGCAAAACAGGGGAACGAGCAGTACTTC
CSAKQGNEQYF
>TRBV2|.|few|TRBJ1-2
TGTGCCAGCAGCCGACAGTTTAACTATGGCTACACCTTC
CASSRQFNYGYTF
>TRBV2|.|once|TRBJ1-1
TGTGCCACCAGTGAAGACTACAGGGCCACTGAAGCTTTCTTT
CATSEDYRATEAFF
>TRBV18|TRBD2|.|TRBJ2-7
TGTGCCAGCTCACCACGGACTAGCGGGCCATTCTACGAGCAGTACTTC
CASSPRTSGPFYEQYF
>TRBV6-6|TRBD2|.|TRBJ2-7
TGTGCCAGCAGTAACGGGACTAGCGGGAGACAAGAGCAGTACTTC
CASSNGTSGRQEQYF
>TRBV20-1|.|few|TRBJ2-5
TGCAGTGCTAGAGACGCGGGGAAGGAGACCCAGTACTTC
CSARDAGKETQYF
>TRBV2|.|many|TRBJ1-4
TGTGCCAGCAGTGAGAAGAGAACGGGTGAAAAACTGTTTTTT
CASSEKRTGEKLFF
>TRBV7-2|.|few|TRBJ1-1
TGTGCCAGCAGCCAGACAACAACAGGACCGAACACTGAAGCTTTCTTT
CASSQTTTGPNTEAFF
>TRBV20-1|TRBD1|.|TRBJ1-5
TGCAGTGCTACAAGGGACAGAACCTACGAGCAGCCCCAGCATTTT
CSATRDRTYEQPQHF
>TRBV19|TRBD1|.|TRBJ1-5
TGTGCCAGTACCGGGGCCAGGGGGGCAGGTCAGCCCCAGCATTTT
CASTGARGAGQPQHF
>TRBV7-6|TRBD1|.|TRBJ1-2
TGTGCCAGCAGCGTCAAGGGACAGCCAGGCTATGGCTACACCTTC
CASSVKGQPGYGYTF
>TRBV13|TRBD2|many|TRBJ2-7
TGTGCCAGCAGCGAAAGCGGGAGAAGCTACGAGCAGTACTTC
CASSESGRSYEQYF
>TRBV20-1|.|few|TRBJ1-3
TGCAGTGCTAGAGAGCCCAACTCTGGAAACACCATATATTTT
CSAREPNSGNTIYF
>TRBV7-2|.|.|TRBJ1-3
TGTGCCAGCAGCCCGTCCTCTCCCGGAAACACCATATATTTT
CASSPSSPGNTIYF
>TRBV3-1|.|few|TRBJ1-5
TGTGCCAGCAGCCAAGATCAAGGGAGTCAGCCCCAGCATTTT
CASSQDQGSQPQHF
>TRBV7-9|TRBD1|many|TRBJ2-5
TGTGCCAGCAGCTCACAGGGGAAAGAGACCCAGTACTTC
CASSSQGKETQYF